Described below is a single T cell receptor beta chain sequence and its context. Its antigen is currently unknown. The repertoire was sequenced with immunoSEQ multiplex PCR; TCRdb's copy has only in-frame clones and lacks some. The top ten clones hold around 2% of a sample with about 410,000 clones, 89% of them seen once. These data come from a study of Ad26.COV2.S vaccination and SARS-CoV-2 variants. Points from the study as a whole: Breadth measured for non-spike TCRs was similar across vaccine and placebo recipients.

Regarding treatment: some 19 received Ad26.COV2.S at low or high dose, single or two shots; 5 received placebo; per-sample allocation not given. Sampling was done on day 63 after the first vaccine or placebo injection. In Boston, an adult donor aged 18-55 years took part. The clonotype comes from a person aged 18-60 years who received the Ad26.COV2.S COVID-19 vaccine or a placebo. The sequencing here drew on peripheral blood, taken in a trial of Ad26.COV2.S vaccine versus placebo.

The CDR3 sequence: CASSVLGGENTEAFF. DNA of the CDR3: TGCGCCAGCAGCGTTTTAGGGGGTGAGAACACTGAAGCTTTCTTT. V usage is TRBV5-1 and J usage is TRBJ1-1; TRBD1 might be the D (6 bases). Germline CDR1 is SGHRS and CDR2 is YFSETQ. The V gene lost 4 bases and the J gene lost 1 base, with 14 bases spanning the gap. There are 15 residues in the CDR3.